Below, 21 T cell receptor beta chains from the same sample are listed, as sequenced in a study of cytomegalovirus exposure and HLA in healthy donors. PCR primers comprised 60 Vbeta and 13 Jbeta primers. Generated by immunoSEQ multiplex PCR, the TCRdb table keeps only in-frame clones and is missing some. Seen here are 150,000 to 200,000 clones, 75% to 90% observed once, and the top ten hold roughly 2%. The specimen was PBMCs. The receptor source for this set is a human donor in good health.

The chain carries TRBV5-1 and TRBJ2-5; 7 bases line up with TRBD2. The CDR3 covers 15 residues. Per the germline V gene, CDR1 is SGHRS and CDR2 is YFSETQ. V lost 2 bases to trimming and J lost 3 bases; unmatched junction nucleotides: 7. CDR3 sequence: CASSFPDGGKETQYF. The CDR3 DNA follows: TGCGCCAGCAGCTTCCCTGACGGGGGGAAAGAGACCCAGTACTTC.

The chain links TRBV5-6 to TRBJ1-1; possibly TRBD1 for D (5 bases). Trimming pared 5 bases from V and 5 bases from J, leaving 13 bases between. Germline CDR1 is SGHDT and CDR2 is YYEEEE. The CDR3 runs to 13 residues. Written as DNA, the CDR3 is TGTGCCAGCAGAACGGCGGGGGTAACTGAAGCTTTCTTT. This encodes CASRTAGVTEAFF.

This clone has a single count. The chain recombines TRBV6-6 with TRBJ1-2, with D perhaps matching TRBD1 (6 bases). Trimming pared 6 bases from V and 4 bases from J, leaving 15 bases between. The CDR3 covers 14 residues. CDR1 is MNHNY, CDR2 SVGAGI, per germline (reference sequence). The CDR3 coding sequence is TGTGCCAGCAGGGGCGGGGGCGAGGGCTATGGCTACACCTTC. Translated, it gives CASRGGGEGYGYTF.

The V and J genes are TRBV7-2 and TRBJ1-5, with TRBD1 as a possible D gene (5 bases). CDR3 length: 13 amino acids. V gave up 1 base and J gave up 7 bases, with 8 bases separating them. The germline V gene has CDR1 SGHTA and CDR2 FQGNSA. This CDR3 is CASSLEGAQPQHF. The DNA of the CDR3 is TGTGCCAGCAGCTTAGAAGGGGCCCAGCCCCAGCATTTT.

This CDR3 is CASSTARSRGQETQYF. The CDR3, as DNA: TGTGCCAGTAGTACCGCTCGTTCCCGGGGCCAAGAGACCCAGTACTTC. The genes are TRBV19 and TRBJ2-5; D possibly corresponds to TRBD2 (5 bases). The germline V and J ends were trimmed by 4 bases and 1 base, with 16 bases remaining between them. CDR1 and CDR2 from the germline V gene are LNHDA and SQIVND (reference sequence). The CDR3 totals 16 residues.

The rearrangement links TRBV7-2 to TRBJ1-1, with a weak D call TRBD1 (5 bases). This CDR3 comprises 15 residues. Germline CDR1 is SGHTA and CDR2 is FQGNSA. Trimming pared 1 base from V and 4 bases from J, leaving 13 bases between. CDR3 coding DNA: TGTGCCAGCAGCTTAGTGGGTAGGGGAGGCACTGAAGCTTTCTTT. This gives the protein CASSLVGRGGTEAFF.

This chain connects TRBV5-1 to TRBJ1-2, with 9 bases matching TRBD1. The germline V gene encodes CDR1 SGHRS and CDR2 YFSETQ. The CDR3 sequence is 20 residues long. The J segment lost 0 bases and the V segment lost 4 bases, leaving 19 bases of the junction unmatched. The CDR3 DNA reads as TGCGCCAGCAGCATGTCCCCGAGCGGGACAGGGACCTTACCTAACTATGGCTACACCTTC. Its translation: CASSMSPSGTGTLPNYGYTF.

The chain joins TRBV13 to TRBJ2-3; 8 bases map to TRBD2. This CDR3 contains 14 residues. The junction had 7 bases not matched to a gene; V was cut back by 5 bases and J by 6 bases. Germline CDR1 and CDR2: PRHDT and FYEKMQ (reference sequence). The CDR3 DNA reads as TGTGCCAGCAGCCTCCCGGGACTAGTGGATACGCAGTATTTT. Residues: CASSLPGLVDTQYF.

The chain employs TRBV7-2 and TRBJ2-7, with TRBD2 identical over 9 bases. CDR3 length: 15 residues. The germline V gene encodes CDR1 SGHTA and CDR2 FQGNSA. J was trimmed by 0 bases and V by 5 bases; bases with no gene match: 5. CDR3 sequence (DNA): TGTGCCAGCAGCGCCAGCGGGGGGAACTCCTACGAGCAGTACTTC. This codes for CASSASGGNSYEQYF.

The J gene is TRBJ1-3, the V gene TRBV4-3; 9 bases match TRBD1. The CDR3 is made up of 15 amino acids. Trimming cost V 4 bases and J 4 bases; bases outside gene matches: 5. Germline CDR1 LGHNA, CDR2 YSLEER. CDR3 sequence reads: CASSRGTGIGNTIYF. CDR3 nucleotide sequence: TGCGCCAGCAGCCGAGGGACAGGGATAGGAAACACCATATATTTT.

The J gene is TRBJ2-7, the V gene TRBV5-4; D is possibly TRBD1 (5 bases). The V end lost 1 base, the J end lost 1 base, and 12 bases lay between the germline ends. The germline V gene encodes CDR1 SGHNT and CDR2 YYREEE (reference sequence). CDR3 length: 15 residues. The CDR3 protein is CASSLKATESYEQYF. The CDR3 nucleotides read TGTGCCAGCAGCTTGAAAGCGACAGAATCCTACGAGCAGTACTTC.

This clone came up once. The chain recombines TRBV21-1 with TRBJ1-1. TRBV21-1 is assigned pseudogene status. This CDR3 comprises 13 residues. The CDR3 coding sequence is TGTGCCAGCATCCTAGAATATTCAGCTGAAGCTTTCTTT. It codes for CASILEYSAEAFF.

This clone was observed a single time. This sequence joins TRBV7-9 and TRBJ1-4; TRBD1 matches at 9 bases. This CDR3 comprises 14 residues. V lost 4 bases and J lost 7; bases outside the gene matches: 4. CDR1 and CDR2 (germline): SEHNR, FQNEAQ (reference sequence). CDR3 nucleotide sequence: TGTGCCAGCAGCTCGACAGGGGGGGGTGAAAAACTGTTTTTT. Its protein product is CASSSTGGGEKLFF.

This chain uses TRBV29-1 with TRBJ2-5; TRBD2 agrees at 7 bases. The CDR3 runs to 13 residues. The V gene's germline CDR1 is SQVTM and CDR2 ANQGSEA. The V gene end was trimmed by 5 bases and the J gene end by 4 bases; junction bases not matched to a gene: 7. CDR3 region: CSVYRGGGETQYF. Written as DNA, the CDR3 is TGCAGCGTTTATCGGGGCGGGGGAGAGACCCAGTACTTC.

The chain uses TRBV9 and TRBJ1-4, with TRBD1 matching 7 bases. This CDR3 region has 16 residues. The germline CDR1 and CDR2 sequences are SGDLS and YYNGEE. J lost 3 bases, V lost 0 bases, and 5 bases had no gene match. CDR3 DNA sequence: TGTGCCAGCAGCGTAGGAACAGGGGCGGCTAATGAAAAACTGTTTTTT. Its protein product is CASSVGTGAANEKLFF.

This clone is a singleton in its sample. The chain couples TRBV10-2 to TRBJ1-5; maybe TRBD1 (6 bases). Trimming left V 2 bases short and J 9 bases short, with 14 bases between. The germline V gene has CDR1 WSHSY and CDR2 SAAADI. The CDR3 is 14 amino acids. In DNA form, the CDR3 reads TGCGCCAGCAGTGAGACAGGGTTCGCATCGCCCCAGCATTTT. It translates to CASSETGFASPQHF.

This clone was detected only once. V gene TRBV6-1 combines with J gene TRBJ2-7; TRBD1 matches at 9 bases. This CDR3 is 15 amino acids long. V dropped 7 bases and J dropped 0; count of bases not matched to a gene: 7. Per the germline V gene, CDR1 is MNHNS and CDR2 is SASEGT. As DNA, the CDR3 is TGTGCCAGCAAGACCGGGACAGGGCCCTCCTACGAGCAGTACTTC. Protein product: CASKTGTGPSYEQYF.

This CDR3 is CASSVGGLNTEAFF. The CDR3, as DNA: TGTGCCAGCAGTGTAGGGGGCTTGAACACTGAAGCTTTCTTT. The rearrangement uses TRBV2 and TRBJ1-1; 7 nucleotides align to TRBD1. The CDR3 is 14 residues long. With 4 bases clipped from V and 0 bases from J, the junction kept 2 bases outside the gene matches. From germline, CDR1 is SNHLY and CDR2 FYNNEI.

The CDR3 sequence is CASSQDSGANYGYTF. The CDR3 nucleotides are TGCGCCAGCAGCCAAGATTCCGGGGCTAACTATGGCTACACCTTC. The V and J genes are TRBV4-3 and TRBJ1-2; D gene ambiguous. This CDR3 is 15 amino acids long. The germline V gene has CDR1 LGHNA and CDR2 YSLEER. Deletions cut 0 bases from V and 0 bases from J, with 8 bases between.

The CDR3 here is CASSVTGGIYEQYF. CDR3 bases: TGTGCCAGCAGTGTCACGGGGGGAATCTACGAGCAGTACTTC. The chain links TRBV6-1 to TRBJ2-7; 7 bases are a match to TRBD2. The V segment lost 4 bases and the J segment 3 bases; nucleotides outside the gene matches: 6. Germline CDR1 MNHNS, CDR2 SASEGT. CDR3 length: 14 residues.

The chain combines TRBV5-5 with TRBJ1-2, with TRBD1 matching 9 bases. Germline CDR1 reads SGHKS; CDR2 reads YYEKEE (reference sequence). After removal of 4 bases from V and 5 bases from J, the junction contained 15 bases not matched to a gene. The CDR3 is 17 amino acids. This CDR3 reads CASSPAASSGTGYGYTF. The CDR3 bases are TGTGCCAGCAGCCCGGCTGCTAGTTCCGGGACAGGGTATGGCTACACCTTC. Drawing the rest from reference TRBV5-5 and TRBJ1-2, the complete variable domain is DAGVTQSPTHLIKTRGQQVTLRCSPISGHKSVSWYQQVLGQGPQFIFQYYEKEERGRGNFPDRFSARQFPNYSSELNVNALLLGDSALYLCASSPAASSGTGYGYTFGSGTRLTVV.